The rows below give T cell receptor beta chains drawn from one sample of a study of T cells in Graves' hyperthyroidism and ophthalmopathy. Each CDR3 protein gets one entry after TCRdb re-called the multiplex PCR reads with MiXCR. The sample has about 210,000 distinct CDR3 sequences; roughly 15% are singletons. The sample comprised blood. The receptor source for this set is a man aged 50-59 years with Graves' hyperthyroidism. Both conserved end residues are part of each CDR3. D genes are given only for firm matches. Size values are once, few and many counts, or a class for expanded clones, and some rows have none.

j_gene: TRBJ2-5
abundance: .
d_gene: TRBD2
v_gene: TRBV11-1
CDR3aa: CASSLYLAGKETQYF
CDR3nt: TGTGCCAGCAGCTTATACCTAGCGGGAAAAGAGACCCAGTACTTC

j_gene: TRBJ2-7
abundance: many
d_gene: TRBD2
v_gene: TRBV7-2
CDR3aa: CASSRKAGDGSYEQYF
CDR3nt: TGTGCCAGCAGCCGGAAAGCGGGAGATGGGTCCTACGAGCAGTACTTC

j_gene: TRBJ2-1
abundance: many
d_gene: TRBD2
v_gene: TRBV30
CDR3aa: CAWSGLAGREQFF
CDR3nt: TGTGCCTGGAGCGGACTAGCGGGAAGGGAGCAGTTCTTC

j_gene: TRBJ2-2
abundance: .
d_gene: .
v_gene: TRBV20-1
CDR3aa: CSASSRGGTGELFF
CDR3nt: TGCAGTGCTAGTTCCAGGGGAGGGACCGGGGAGCTGTTTTTT

j_gene: TRBJ2-7
abundance: .
d_gene: .
v_gene: TRBV6-1
CDR3aa: CASKRDTYEQYF
CDR3nt: TGTGCCAGCAAAAGGGATACCTACGAGCAGTACTTC

j_gene: TRBJ1-1
abundance: many
d_gene: TRBD1
v_gene: TRBV11-2
CDR3aa: CASSSLQGTLGEAFF
CDR3nt: TGTGCCAGCAGCTCCTTACAGGGGACGTTGGGTGAAGCTTTCTTT

j_gene: TRBJ2-5
abundance: many
d_gene: .
v_gene: TRBV6-2/TRBV6-3
CDR3aa: CASSNPGLDGETQYF
CDR3nt: TGTGCCAGCAGTAACCCGGGACTCGATGGGGAGACCCAGTACTTC

j_gene: TRBJ2-3
abundance: few
d_gene: .
v_gene: TRBV13
CDR3aa: CASSLRGLSTDTQYF
CDR3nt: TGTGCCAGCAGCTTACGGGGACTTAGCACAGATACGCAGTATTTT

j_gene: TRBJ2-1
abundance: many
d_gene: TRBD2
v_gene: TRBV5-1
CDR3aa: CASSLGLAPRNEQFF
CDR3nt: TGCGCCAGCAGCTTGGGACTAGCGCCCCGCAATGAGCAGTTCTTC

j_gene: TRBJ1-1
abundance: many
d_gene: TRBD1
v_gene: TRBV6-1
CDR3aa: CASRPRTGDTEAFF
CDR3nt: TGTGCCAGCAGACCAAGGACAGGGGACACTGAAGCTTTCTTT

j_gene: TRBJ2-3
abundance: many
d_gene: TRBD2
v_gene: TRBV10-3
CDR3aa: CAIKGPGGNTDTQYF
CDR3nt: TGTGCCATCAAGGGGCCGGGAGGGAACACAGATACGCAGTATTTT

j_gene: TRBJ1-4
abundance: many
d_gene: .
v_gene: TRBV5-5
CDR3aa: CASSRYGQPGEKLFF
CDR3nt: TGTGCCAGCAGCCGATATGGACAGCCGGGTGAAAAACTGTTTTTT

j_gene: TRBJ2-5
abundance: few
d_gene: .
v_gene: TRBV9
CDR3aa: CASSPLRSQETQYF
CDR3nt: TGTGCCAGCAGCCCCTTGCGGTCACAAGAGACCCAGTACTTC

j_gene: TRBJ2-2
abundance: .
d_gene: .
v_gene: TRBV6-5
CDR3aa: CASTSMGTGELFF
CDR3nt: TGTGCCAGCACTTCAATGGGTACCGGGGAGCTGTTTTTT

j_gene: TRBJ2-1
abundance: few
d_gene: .
v_gene: TRBV11-2
CDR3aa: CASSLGGEQFF
CDR3nt: TGTGCCAGCAGCTTGGGAGGTGAGCAGTTCTTC

j_gene: TRBJ2-5
abundance: few
d_gene: .
v_gene: TRBV7-8
CDR3aa: CASTFLSAKETQYF
CDR3nt: TGTGCCAGCACCTTCCTCTCGGCTAAAGAGACCCAGTACTTC

j_gene: TRBJ1-2
abundance: many
d_gene: TRBD1
v_gene: TRBV4-2
CDR3aa: CASSQVTGQDGYTF
CDR3nt: TGTGCCAGCAGCCAAGTCACGGGACAGGACGGCTACACCTTC

j_gene: TRBJ1-4
abundance: .
d_gene: TRBD1
v_gene: TRBV7-6
CDR3aa: CASSVGQGSEKLFF
CDR3nt: TGTGCCAGCAGCGTAGGACAGGGGAGTGAAAAACTGTTTTTT

j_gene: TRBJ2-1
abundance: many
d_gene: .
v_gene: TRBV11-2
CDR3aa: CASSLIAASSYNEQFF
CDR3nt: TGTGCCAGCAGCTTAATAGCGGCGAGCTCCTACAATGAGCAGTTCTTC

j_gene: TRBJ2-7
abundance: many
d_gene: TRBD2
v_gene: TRBV20-1
CDR3aa: CSALLPSGSSEQYF
CDR3nt: TGCAGTGCCCTATTACCTAGCGGGAGTAGCGAGCAGTACTTC

j_gene: TRBJ2-2
abundance: few
d_gene: .
v_gene: TRBV27
CDR3aa: CASSLSLVAAGGELFF
CDR3nt: TGTGCCAGCAGTTTATCGTTAGTAGCGGCTGGCGGGGAGCTGTTTTTT

j_gene: TRBJ2-2
abundance: .
d_gene: .
v_gene: TRBV6-2/TRBV6-3
CDR3aa: CASHKRTDSPGELFF
CDR3nt: TGTGCCAGCCATAAGCGGACAGACTCTCCCGGGGAGCTGTTTTTT

j_gene: TRBJ2-1
abundance: many
d_gene: .
v_gene: TRBV20-1
CDR3aa: CSARGDIYNEQFF
CDR3nt: TGCAGTGCTAGAGGGGACATCTACAATGAGCAGTTCTTC

j_gene: TRBJ2-2
abundance: many
d_gene: TRBD1
v_gene: TRBV12-3/TRBV12-4
CDR3aa: CASRPHRGQNTGELFF
CDR3nt: TGTGCCAGCAGGCCCCACAGGGGGCAGAACACCGGGGAGCTGTTTTTT

j_gene: TRBJ2-5
abundance: .
d_gene: .
v_gene: TRBV5-1
CDR3aa: CASSFSGGIGETQYF
CDR3nt: TGCGCCAGCAGCTTTTCAGGGGGGATCGGAGAGACCCAGTACTTC

j_gene: TRBJ2-3
abundance: .
d_gene: .
v_gene: TRBV5-1
CDR3aa: CASSLGQASPDTQYF
CDR3nt: TGCGCCAGCAGCTTGGGCCAGGCCTCCCCAGATACGCAGTATTTT

j_gene: TRBJ2-3
abundance: many
d_gene: .
v_gene: TRBV11-2
CDR3aa: CASSLGRGTARTDTQYF
CDR3nt: TGTGCCAGCAGCTTAGGGCGGGGAACGGCACGCACAGATACGCAGTATTTT

j_gene: TRBJ2-3
abundance: few
d_gene: TRBD2
v_gene: TRBV7-3
CDR3aa: CASSQGLAGVDTQYF
CDR3nt: TGTGCCAGCAGCCAGGGACTAGCGGGAGTGGATACGCAGTATTTT

j_gene: TRBJ1-5
abundance: many
d_gene: .
v_gene: TRBV28
CDR3aa: CASRTGTESYSNQPQHF
CDR3nt: TGTGCCAGCAGGACCGGGACGGAATCTTATAGCAATCAGCCCCAGCATTTT

j_gene: TRBJ1-5
abundance: few
d_gene: .
v_gene: TRBV12-3/TRBV12-4
CDR3aa: CASSPGRPDSNQPQHF
CDR3nt: TGTGCCAGCAGCCCAGGACGCCCGGATAGCAATCAGCCCCAGCATTTT

j_gene: TRBJ1-6
abundance: .
d_gene: .
v_gene: TRBV12-3/TRBV12-4
CDR3aa: CASSFDGFYSPLHF
CDR3nt: TGTGCCAGCAGTTTCGACGGATTTTATTCACCCCTCCACTTT

j_gene: TRBJ1-5
abundance: many
d_gene: TRBD1
v_gene: TRBV3-1
CDR3aa: CASSAHQGAGQPQHF
CDR3nt: TGTGCCAGCAGCGCCCATCAGGGGGCTGGTCAGCCCCAGCATTTT

j_gene: TRBJ2-1
abundance: many
d_gene: .
v_gene: TRBV5-1
CDR3aa: CASSLYPTLPYNEQFF
CDR3nt: TGCGCCAGCAGCTTGTATCCTACCCTCCCCTACAATGAGCAGTTCTTC

j_gene: TRBJ2-5
abundance: many
d_gene: .
v_gene: TRBV28
CDR3aa: CASSKTLKETQYF
CDR3nt: TGTGCCAGCAGCAAGACTCTGAAAGAGACCCAGTACTTC

j_gene: TRBJ1-4
abundance: many
d_gene: TRBD1
v_gene: TRBV20-1
CDR3aa: CSASGGRSEKLFF
CDR3nt: TGCAGTGCGTCAGGGGGCAGGAGTGAAAAACTGTTTTTT

j_gene: TRBJ1-2
abundance: many
d_gene: TRBD1
v_gene: TRBV10-2
CDR3aa: CASSETGQGNYGYTF
CDR3nt: TGCGCCAGCAGTGAGACGGGACAGGGGAACTATGGCTACACCTTC

j_gene: TRBJ1-4
abundance: .
d_gene: .
v_gene: TRBV27
CDR3aa: CASSTHRGEKLFF
CDR3nt: TGTGCCAGCAGTACCCACCGGGGCGAAAAACTGTTTTTT

j_gene: TRBJ2-2
abundance: few
d_gene: TRBD2
v_gene: TRBV3-1
CDR3aa: CASRASGRETGELFF
CDR3nt: TGTGCCAGCAGGGCTAGCGGGAGGGAGACCGGGGAGCTGTTTTTT

j_gene: TRBJ1-2
abundance: .
d_gene: TRBD1
v_gene: TRBV5-6
CDR3aa: CASSTGTGNAPYGYTF
CDR3nt: TGTGCCAGCAGCACGGGGACAGGGAATGCCCCCTATGGCTACACCTTC

j_gene: TRBJ1-1
abundance: .
d_gene: .
v_gene: TRBV6-1
CDR3aa: CASSGMAEAFF
CDR3nt: TGTGCCAGCAGTGGAATGGCTGAAGCTTTCTTT

j_gene: TRBJ2-1
abundance: few
d_gene: .
v_gene: TRBV27
CDR3aa: CASSLSSSTHNEQFF
CDR3nt: TGTGCCAGCAGTTTATCGTCGAGCACTCACAATGAGCAGTTCTTC

j_gene: TRBJ2-4
abundance: few
d_gene: .
v_gene: TRBV10-1
CDR3aa: CPIPDGLAKNIQYF
CDR3nt: TGCCCGATCCCCGATGGGCTAGCCAAAAACATTCAGTACTTC

j_gene: TRBJ2-4
abundance: many
d_gene: .
v_gene: TRBV4-1
CDR3aa: CASSQDDRPHAKNIQYF
CDR3nt: TGCGCCAGCAGCCAAGATGACAGGCCTCATGCCAAAAACATTCAGTACTTC

j_gene: TRBJ2-3
abundance: many
d_gene: .
v_gene: TRBV2
CDR3aa: CASRGKVSTDTQYF
CDR3nt: TGTGCCAGCAGAGGGAAGGTTAGCACAGATACGCAGTATTTT

j_gene: TRBJ2-7
abundance: .
d_gene: TRBD2
v_gene: TRBV10-2
CDR3aa: CASSEGGSTHEQYF
CDR3nt: TGCGCCAGCAGTGAAGGCGGGAGTACCCACGAGCAGTACTTC

j_gene: TRBJ2-1
abundance: once
d_gene: TRBD2
v_gene: TRBV4-2
CDR3aa: CASSQVGWGEREINEQFF
CDR3nt: TGTGCCAGCAGCCAGGTTGGGTGGGGAGAGCGGGAGATCAATGAGCAGTTCTTC

j_gene: TRBJ1-1
abundance: many
d_gene: .
v_gene: TRBV20-1
CDR3aa: CSASNVGLTNTEAFF
CDR3nt: TGCAGTGCTAGTAATGTGGGGTTGACGAACACTGAAGCTTTCTTT

j_gene: TRBJ2-3
abundance: many
d_gene: .
v_gene: TRBV3-1
CDR3aa: CASSLGKGGSTDTQYF
CDR3nt: TGTGCCAGCAGCCTAGGTAAGGGAGGCTCCACAGATACGCAGTATTTT

j_gene: TRBJ1-1
abundance: .
d_gene: .
v_gene: TRBV12-3/TRBV12-4
CDR3aa: CASSSGREAFF
CDR3nt: TGTGCCAGCAGTTCGGGTCGAGAAGCTTTCTTT

j_gene: TRBJ1-1
abundance: many
d_gene: .
v_gene: TRBV15
CDR3aa: CATRGLSRGTNTEAFF
CDR3nt: TGTGCCACTCGGGGTCTGTCTCGGGGGACGAACACTGAAGCTTTCTTT

j_gene: TRBJ2-5
abundance: few
d_gene: TRBD2
v_gene: TRBV7-9
CDR3aa: CASSLPAGVQETQYF
CDR3nt: TGTGCCAGCAGCTTACCGGCGGGAGTTCAGGAGACCCAGTACTTC

j_gene: TRBJ2-6
abundance: few
d_gene: .
v_gene: TRBV28
CDR3aa: CASSLSPGILLNSGANVLTF
CDR3nt: TGTGCCAGCAGTTTATCCCCGGGCATCTTATTAAACTCTGGGGCCAACGTCCTGACTTTC

j_gene: TRBJ1-5
abundance: many
d_gene: TRBD1
v_gene: TRBV2
CDR3aa: CASSVVGGRQPQHF
CDR3nt: TGTGCCAGCAGTGTTGTAGGGGGCCGGCAGCCCCAGCATTTT

j_gene: TRBJ2-7
abundance: .
d_gene: TRBD2
v_gene: TRBV27
CDR3aa: CASSPGGVGAYEQYF
CDR3nt: TGTGCCAGCAGTCCGGGGGGGGTGGGGGCTTACGAGCAGTACTTC

j_gene: TRBJ1-2
abundance: many
d_gene: .
v_gene: TRBV5-1
CDR3aa: CASSLDGSADGYTF
CDR3nt: TGCGCCAGCAGCTTGGACGGTAGTGCCGATGGCTACACCTTC

j_gene: TRBJ2-1
abundance: many
d_gene: TRBD2
v_gene: TRBV5-1
CDR3aa: CASRNWGLAGASYNEQFF
CDR3nt: TGCGCCAGCAGGAACTGGGGGTTAGCGGGGGCCTCCTACAATGAGCAGTTCTTC